One and the same sample provided the 30 T cell receptor beta chains below, sequenced in a study of blood T cells in healthy people across ages. Sample-barcoded 5' priming and a J-beta primer mix drove a second PCR of about 6 to 11 cycles. TCRdb called the 5' RACE reads again in MiXCR, with one record for every CDR3 protein. This sample has more than 650,000 distinct CDR3 sequences, with 20% to 25% found just once. Sample: blood. The receptor set was obtained from a man between 65 and 85 years old in good health.

This clonotype came up a few times. The rearrangement joins TRBV12-3 or TRBV12-4 to TRBJ2-2; unclear D gene. Trimming cost V 6 bases and J 5 bases, with 4 bases left between them. This CDR3 spans 11 amino acids. The CDR3 DNA follows: TGTGCCAGCAGGCAAACCGGGGAGCTGTTTTTT. Its protein product is CASRQTGELFF.

The table lists this clonotype with many counts. This chain connects TRBV12-3 or TRBV12-4 to TRBJ2-6; D unclear. V lost 1 base and J 0 bases, leaving 4 bases between the germline ends. The CDR3 is made up of 15 amino acids. CDR3 DNA: TGTGCCAGCAGTTTAGAGGGCTCTGGGGCCAACGTCCTGACTTTC. Translating gives CASSLEGSGANVLTF.

This rearrangement joins TRBV11-2 to TRBJ2-5; TRBD2 matches at 7 bases. V shed 5 bases, J shed 5 bases, and the junction held 8 bases outside the gene matches. CDR1 is SGHAT and CDR2 is FQNNGV in the germline V gene. This CDR3 region has 14 residues. The CDR3 loop is CASSRNSGEETQYF. The CDR3, as DNA: TGTGCCAGCAGCCGCAACAGCGGGGAGGAGACCCAGTACTTC.

The J gene is TRBJ2-7, the V gene TRBV7-2, with 8 positions matching TRBD2. The CDR3 consists of 15 residues. Germline-derived CDR1 and CDR2 are SGHTA and FQGNSA. Trimming cost V 4 bases and J 3 bases; bases outside gene matches: 8. The CDR3 is CASSSRAGADYEQYF. For the CDR3, the DNA is TGTGCCAGCAGCTCTAGAGCGGGGGCGGACTACGAGCAGTACTTC.

This clonotype has more than one count but fewer than ten. The germline gene is not matched at one end of the junction; a read error may be the cause. The chain has TRBV7-6 and TRBJ2-1; 11 bases match TRBD2. The CDR3 runs to 12 residues. Germline lookup yields CDR1 SGHVS and CDR2 FNYEAQ. For the CDR3, the DNA is TGTGCCAGCAGCCTCACTAGCGGGAGTAAGATCTTC. Translating it yields CASSLTSGSKIF.

This clonotype has ten or more counts. The chain employs TRBV7-2 and TRBJ2-5; perhaps TRBD1 as D (6 bases). Germline loops: CDR1 SGHTA, CDR2 FQGNSA. Trimming removed 3 bases at V and 2 bases at J, with 13 bases between. The CDR3 has 15 amino acids. The CDR3 nucleotides are TGTGCCAGCAGCTTGGCAGGGGTAGGACAAGAGACCCAGTACTTC. Translated, it gives CASSLAGVGQETQYF.

This clonotype showed up just a few times. The V and J genes are TRBV11-2 and TRBJ1-4; D is unclear. The CDR3 has 16 amino acids. Germline assignment: CDR1 SGHAT and CDR2 FQNNGV. The V end was cut by 3 bases, the J end by 0 bases, with 11 bases between. The CDR3 DNA is TGTGCCAGCAGCTTCCTACGACGGGCAACTAATGAAAAACTGTTTTTT. Protein: CASSFLRRATNEKLFF.

This clonotype showed up many times. V and J are TRBV27 and TRBJ1-2; possible D gene TRBD1, 6 bases. The V and J ends lost 0 bases and 5 bases respectively, with 16 bases between them. The CDR3 has 16 amino acids. The germline gives CDR1 MNHEY, CDR2 SMNVEV (reference sequence). DNA of the CDR3: TGTGCCAGCAGTTTATCTGGACAGACCTCCACTTATGGCTACACCTTC. Its translation: CASSLSGQTSTYGYTF.

This clonotype was detected only a few times. One end of the junction does not line up with germline, which may come from a read error. The chain combines TRBV20-1 with TRBJ2-1; 8 bases agree with TRBD2. Germline assignment: CDR1 DFQATT and CDR2 SNEGSKA (reference sequence). There are 14 residues in the CDR3. The CDR3 coding sequence is TGCAGTGCCAGAGATGGGACTAGCTACAATGAGCAGTTCTTC. Its translation: CSARDGTSYNEQFF.

This clonotype was seen repeatedly, ten times or more. The junction departs from germline at one end; a sequencing error may be responsible. The chain couples TRBV29-1 to TRBJ1-1; D perhaps matches TRBD1 (5 bases). The CDR3 loop spans 13 amino acids. Germline V gene data show CDR1 as SQVTM and CDR2 as ANQGSEA. The CDR3 bases are TGTAGCGTTGATCGAACAGGGAACACTGAAGCTTTCTTT. It encodes CSVDRTGNTEAFF. The entire variable domain, with the rest obtained from reference TRBV29-1 and TRBJ1-1, is as follows: SAVISQKPSRDICQRGTSLTIQCQVDSQVTMMFWYRQQPGQSLTLIATANQGSEATYESGFVIDKFPISRPNLTFSTLTVSNMSPEDSSIYLCSVDRTGNTEAFFGQGTRLTVV.

This sequence joins TRBV30 and TRBJ1-1; maybe TRBD1 (5 bases). V shed 4 bases and J shed 0 bases, with 12 bases lying between them. The CDR3 runs 14 residues. Germline V gives CDR1 GTSNPN, CDR2 SVGIG (reference sequence). The CDR3 loop is CAWTPVGVNTEAFF. The CDR3 nucleotides are TGTGCCTGGACACCAGTGGGGGTGAACACTGAAGCTTTCTTT.

V and J are TRBV7-2 and TRBJ2-5, with 12 bases that match TRBD2. This CDR3 region has 16 residues. Trimming cost V 6 bases and J 5 bases; bases outside gene matches: 10. Germline loops: CDR1 SGHTA, CDR2 FQGNSA. CDR3 in DNA: TGTGCCAGCAGACAAAAACTAGCGGGAGGAGGGGAGACCCAGTACTTC. It yields the protein CASRQKLAGGGETQYF.

This clonotype showed up just once. The genes are TRBV2 and TRBJ2-1; TRBD2 matches 11 bases. This CDR3 comprises 15 residues. Germline CDR1 reads SNHLY; CDR2 reads FYNNEI. With V trimmed by 4 bases and J by 7 bases, 6 bases remained unmatched. CDR3 coding DNA: TGTGCCAGCAGTGGGGGGGGACTAGCGGTGAATGAGCAGTTCTTC. This translates into CASSGGGLAVNEQFF.

This chain connects TRBV7-9 to TRBJ2-1, with D hard to call. The end of the DNA aligns better with TRBJ2-7, so the J call may be wrong. CDR1 is SEHNR, CDR2 FQNEAQ, per germline (reference sequence). The CDR3 totals 12 residues. CDR3 nucleotides: TGTGCCAGCAGCACCCCGTTCGGCGAGCAGTACGTC. Its translation is CASSTPFGEQYV.

The chain is built from TRBV5-1 and TRBJ1-1; D remains unclear. The CDR3 loop spans 15 amino acids. Deletions cut 0 bases from V and 6 bases from J, with 15 bases between. CDR1 SGHRS and CDR2 YFSETQ come from the germline V gene. Here the CDR3 reads CASSLDGPLGAEAFF. The DNA of the CDR3 is TGCGCCAGCAGCTTGGACGGACCCTTGGGCGCTGAAGCTTTCTTT.

The rearrangement links TRBV15 to TRBJ2-2; no firm D call. With 0 bases removed from V and 7 bases from J, the gap between germline ends came to 12 bases. The germline V gene encodes CDR1 LNHNV and CDR2 YYDKDF (reference sequence). The CDR3 has 15 amino acids. CDR3 sequence reads: CATSRDRLTGGELFF. CDR3 nucleotides: TGTGCCACCAGCAGAGATCGGCTAACCGGCGGGGAGCTGTTTTTT.

Comment on this clonotype: Being one base from a much bigger clone, this may be a read error. The CDR3 does not close with the conserved phenylalanine or tryptophan, likely indicating a read error. V is TRBV2 and J is TRBJ2-1; TRBD2 agrees at 15 bases. The J call may be faulty, since TRBJ2-7 better matches the DNA end. The CDR3 is 14 residues long. CDR1 is SNHLY, CDR2 FYNNEI, per germline. Here the CDR3 reads CASRGLAGGGEQYL. CDR3 bases: TGTGCCAGCAGGGGACTAGCGGGGGGTGGCGAGCAGTACCTC.

The J gene is TRBJ1-3, the V gene TRBV14; D perhaps matches TRBD1 (5 bases). The germline V gene has CDR1 SGHDN and CDR2 FVKESK. The germline V and J ends were trimmed by 4 bases and 2 bases, with 15 bases remaining between them. This CDR3 is 16 amino acids long. CDR3 loop: CASSLGGFRTGNTIYF. DNA of the CDR3: TGTGCCAGCAGCCTCGGGGGGTTTCGGACTGGAAACACCATATATTTT.

The chain employs TRBV12-3 or TRBV12-4 and TRBJ2-3; possibly TRBD1 or TRBD2 for D (5 bases each). Trimming left V 3 bases short and J 8 bases short, with 15 bases between. The CDR3 consists of 14 residues. The CDR3 loop reads CASSFRRDGGTQYF. The DNA for the CDR3 is TGTGCCAGCAGTTTTCGACGGGATGGGGGTACGCAGTATTTT.

This clonotype was recorded a few times. This sequence joins TRBV6-6 and TRBJ1-6; D possibly corresponds to TRBD1 (6 bases). The CDR3 covers 13 residues. CDR1 and CDR2 from the germline V gene are MNHNY and SVGAGI (reference sequence). Trimming removed 8 bases from V and 4 bases from J, with 9 bases in between. The chain's CDR3 is CASRDIYNSPLHF. The DNA for the CDR3 is TGTGCCAGCCGGGACATATATAATTCACCCCTCCACTTT.

This clonotype was detected a few times. The chain links TRBV27 to TRBJ1-2; 7 bases align to TRBD1. Trimming at V came to 6 bases and at J to 7 bases, leaving 14 bases not matched to a gene. The CDR3 is 15 residues long. Germline V gene lookup returns CDR1 MNHEY and CDR2 SMNVEV (reference sequence). DNA of the CDR3: TGTGCCAGCAGGACGCCTGGACAGGCCTCGGGTGGCTACACCTTC. Translating gives CASRTPGQASGGYTF.

V and J are TRBV12-3 or TRBV12-4 and TRBJ2-1; weak D call: TRBD2 (5 bases). The assigned J gene may be wrong: the sequence end matches TRBJ2-7 better. This CDR3 region has 12 residues. The CDR3 loop is CASSLREREQYV. CDR3 in DNA: TGTGCCAGCAGCCTCCGGGAACGCGAGCAGTACGTC.

The chain couples TRBV7-8 to TRBJ2-3, with 8 bases lining up with TRBD2. The trim removed 7 bases at V and 6 bases at J, leaving 6 bases unmatched. In germline, CDR1 is SGHVS, CDR2 FQNEAQ. The CDR3 length is 13 residues. In DNA form, the CDR3 reads TGTGCCAGCACTTTAGCGGGGAGGGATACGCAGTATTTT. Encoded protein: CASTLAGRDTQYF.

This clonotype was seen a few times. The chain carries TRBV30 and TRBJ2-1; D might be TRBD2 (6 bases). The V end lost 3 bases, the J end lost 2 bases, and 17 bases lay between the germline ends. CDR3 length: 16 residues. The V gene's germline CDR1 is GTSNPN and CDR2 SVGIG (reference sequence). The CDR3 spells CAWSPPGGLPYNEQFF. The DNA of the CDR3 is TGTGCCTGGAGCCCCCCCGGGGGTTTGCCCTACAATGAGCAGTTCTTC.

The chain links TRBV6-6 to TRBJ2-5; 8 bases fit TRBD2. The junction had 3 bases not matched to a gene; V was cut back by 8 bases and J by 1 base. CDR3 size: 13 residues. CDR1 is MNHNY, CDR2 SVGAGI, per germline (reference sequence). In nucleotides, the CDR3 is TGTGCCAGCTGTCGGGGGGGCCAAGAGACCCAGTACTTC. Protein product: CASCRGGQETQYF.

This clonotype was seen just once. A junction end diverges from the germline sequence, so it may reflect a read error. The chain employs TRBV28 and TRBJ2-7, with 7 bases that match TRBD2. This CDR3 has 16 amino acids. Germline V CDR1 and CDR2: MDHEN, SYDVKM. The CDR3, as DNA: TGTGCCAGCAGGAGGTTGTCCAGCGGGGAAATCTACGAGCAGTACTTT. Amino acids: CASRRLSSGEIYEQYF.

This clonotype was detected only a few times. This chain connects TRBV7-9 to TRBJ1-1; D remains unclear. CDR1 SEHNR and CDR2 FQNEAQ come from the germline V gene (reference sequence). This CDR3 has 12 residues. V lost 1 base, J lost 3 bases, and 3 bases lay in between. The CDR3 region is CASSLDYTEAFF. DNA of the CDR3: TGTGCCAGCAGCTTAGACTACACTGAAGCTTTCTTT.

This clonotype appeared a single time. V gene TRBV7-2 combines with J gene TRBJ1-2, with TRBD1 as a possible D gene (5 bases). The CDR3 covers 15 residues. CDR1 SGHTA and CDR2 FQGNSA come from the germline V gene. Trimming stripped 5 bases from V and 3 bases from J, with 16 bases between. The CDR3 DNA reads as TGTGCCAGCAGCCAAGAAACAGGAGGGGACTATGGCTACACCTTC. This gives the protein CASSQETGGDYGYTF. Filled out from reference TRBV7-2 and TRBJ1-2, the complete variable domain reads GAGVSQSPSNKVTEKGKDVELRCDPISGHTALYWYRQSLGQGLEFLIYFQGNSAPDKSGLPSDRFSAERTGGSVSTLTIQRTQQEDSAVYLCASSQETGGDYGYTFGSGTRLTVV.

The genes are TRBV20-1 and TRBJ1-2, with D maybe TRBD1 (5 bases). CDR3 length: 11 amino acids. Germline CDR1 and CDR2: DFQATT and SNEGSKA (reference sequence). V lost 3 bases and J lost 8, with 10 bases in between. CDR3 bases: TGCAGTGCTAGTGTCGGGGGAGGCTACACCTTC. This encodes CSASVGGGYTF.

Comment on this clonotype: A single base separates this from a much larger clone, so it may be a read error. The chain joins TRBV5-1 to TRBJ1-2; 8 nucleotides agree with TRBD1. The CDR3 spans 13 residues. CDR1 SGHRS and CDR2 YFSETQ come from the germline V gene. CDR3 amino acids: CAGSLGQGDGYTF. The CDR3 DNA reads as TGCGCCGGCAGCCTAGGACAGGGTGATGGCTACACCTTC.